Presented here are 32 T cell receptor beta chains from one specimen sequenced in a study of blood T cell repertoires in COVID-19. Assay used: immunoSEQ multiplex PCR; TCRdb lists only in-frame clones, some missing. The data show about half a million clones, over 75% seen once. The sample was peripheral blood. Every receptor here comes from a human donor in a cohort sampled during active COVID-19.

This chain uses TRBV5-1 with TRBJ2-5, with D possibly being TRBD1 (5 bases). This CDR3 contains 17 residues. The V gene's germline CDR1 is SGHRS and CDR2 YFSETQ. With 4 bases removed from V and 1 base from J, the gap between germline ends came to 20 bases. As DNA, the CDR3 is TGCGCCAGCAGCCTTACCAGCCAGGGTGGCAGCCAAGAGACCCAGTACTTC. It translates to CASSLTSQGGSQETQYF. The entire variable domain, with the rest obtained from reference TRBV5-1 and TRBJ2-5, is as follows: KAGVTQTPRYLIKTRGQQVTLSCSPISGHRSVSWYQQTPGQGLQFLFEYFSETQRNKGNFPGRFSGRQFSNSRSEMNVSTLELGDSALYLCASSLTSQGGSQETQYFGPGTRLLVL.

This clone has a single count. V gene TRBV4-2 combines with J gene TRBJ2-1; TRBD2 matches at 12 bases. The germline gives CDR1 LGHNA, CDR2 YNFKEQ. This CDR3 has 16 amino acids. V gave up 0 bases and J gave up 8 bases; unmatched junction bases: 5. CDR3 amino acids: CASSQETSGSPHEQFF. The DNA of the CDR3 is TGTGCCAGCAGCCAAGAGACTAGCGGGAGTCCCCATGAGCAGTTCTTC.

V is TRBV19 and J is TRBJ2-7; 10 bases match TRBD2. The CDR3 totals 15 residues. The germline gives CDR1 LNHDA, CDR2 SQIVND (reference sequence). Trimming cost V 4 bases and J 1 base; bases outside gene matches: 4. The CDR3 nucleotides read TGTGCCAGTAGTACCCGGACTAGCGGTTCCTACGAGCAGTACTTC. Translation: CASSTRTSGSYEQYF.

This clone is a singleton in its sample. The chain has TRBV29-1 and TRBJ1-4; 7 bases line up with TRBD1. J gave up 13 bases and V 6 bases, and 17 bases lay outside the gene matches. Per the germline V gene, CDR1 is SQVTM and CDR2 is ANQGSEA. CDR3 size: 14 residues. DNA of the CDR3: TGCAGCGTCCAGGGGGAGGCACTCCATTCGGGACTGTTTTTT. This gives the protein CSVQGEALHSGLFF.

As to this clone: Its ends do not fully match the called genes, so a read error is possible. This chain uses TRBV7-7 with TRBJ1-6; 10 bases are shared with TRBD1. In germline, CDR1 is SSHAT, CDR2 FNYEAQ (reference sequence). The CDR3 spans 18 residues. CDR3 amino acids: CASSLAWGQGSRGSPLHF. The CDR3 nucleotides read TGTGCTAGCAGCTTAGCGTGGGGACAGGGGTCGAGAGGATCACCCCTCCACTTT.

V and J are TRBV19 and TRBJ1-4; perhaps TRBD1 as D (5 bases). Trimming cost V 5 bases and J 6 bases, with 19 bases left between them. Germline loops: CDR1 LNHDA, CDR2 SQIVND (reference sequence). This CDR3 is built from 16 residues. CDR3 sequence (DNA): TGTGCCAGTAGTGGGGGACTACGGAGGGGATATGAAAAACTGTTTTTT. It is translated as CASSGGLRRGYEKLFF.

The chain recombines TRBV3-1 (or the pseudogene TRBV3-2) with TRBJ2-7; TRBD2 matches at 12 bases. Germline loops: CDR1 LGHDT, CDR2 YNNKEL (reference sequence). The CDR3 runs to 15 residues. J lost 3 bases, V lost 2 bases, and 2 bases had no gene match. CDR3 nucleotide sequence: TGTGCCAGCAGCCAACAGACTAGCGGGAGCTACGAGCAGTACTTC. It yields the protein CASSQQTSGSYEQYF.

This rearrangement joins TRBV5-3 to TRBJ2-1; possible D gene TRBD2, 5 bases. TRBV5-3 qualifies as an ORF whose function is uncertain. The CDR3 has 16 amino acids. V was clipped by 4 bases and J by 5 bases, with 19 bases between them. In nucleotides, the CDR3 is TGTGCCAGAAGCAAAGTGGACTTCGAGAGTAACAATGAGCAGTTCTTC. It encodes CARSKVDFESNNEQFF.

V is TRBV6-6 and J is TRBJ1-2; weak D call: TRBD1 (6 bases). V was clipped by 6 bases and J by 6 bases, with 17 bases between them. Germline values: CDR1 MNHNY, CDR2 SVGAGI (reference sequence). The CDR3 is 14 residues long. The CDR3 coding sequence is TGTGCCAGCAGCCAACCGGGGGGGCGCGATGGCTACACCTTC. As protein: CASSQPGGRDGYTF.

The chain has TRBV30 and TRBJ2-7; no clear D. Per the germline V gene, CDR1 is GTSNPN and CDR2 is SVGIG (reference sequence). With 1 base removed from V and 2 bases from J, the gap between germline ends came to 12 bases. The CDR3 is 14 amino acids. CDR3 coding DNA: TGTGCCTGGAGTGGGGCAGGTGATCCCTACGAGCAGTACTTC. Its protein is CAWSGAGDPYEQYF. Based on the CDR3 plus reference TRBV30 and TRBJ2-7, the full variable domain is SQTIHQWPATLVQPVGSPLSLECTVEGTSNPNLYWYRQAAGRGLQLLFYSVGIGQISSEVPQNLSASRPQDRQFILSSKKLLLSDSGFYLCAWSGAGDPYEQYFGPGTRLTVT.

The gene calls are TRBV19 and TRBJ1-2, with D tentatively TRBD1 (6 bases). There are 12 residues in the CDR3. CDR1 LNHDA and CDR2 SQIVND come from the germline V gene (reference sequence). V was pared by 6 bases and J by 8 bases, with 13 bases between. The CDR3 nucleotides read TGTGCCAGTAGCCTCGGGAGGGGGGGCTACACCTTC. It encodes CASSLGRGGYTF.

The chain combines TRBV9 with TRBJ1-3; 9 positions agree with TRBD1. The trim removed 3 bases at V and 3 bases at J, leaving 7 bases unmatched. The germline gives CDR1 SGDLS, CDR2 YYNGEE. The CDR3 runs to 16 residues. The CDR3, as DNA: TGTGCCAGCAGCGCACTCGACAGGGGGTATGGAAACACCATATATTTT. This encodes CASSALDRGYGNTIYF.

In its sample, this clone was seen once. V is TRBV12-5 and J is TRBJ2-6, with unresolved D. There are 15 residues in the CDR3. Looked up from germline, CDR1 is LGHNT and CDR2 is FRNRAP. Trimming took 0 bases from V and 8 from J, leaving 11 bases between them. Here the CDR3 DNA reads TGTGCTAGTGGTTTGGTACTGGCAGGCACCAACGTCCTGACTTTC. Translating gives CASGLVLAGTNVLTF.

This chain uses TRBV12-3 or TRBV12-4 with TRBJ2-1; maybe TRBD1 (5 bases). The length of the CDR3 is 13 residues. V was clipped by 7 bases and J by 8 bases, with 15 bases between them. The CDR3 here is CASTLWGRYEQFF. The CDR3 DNA reads as TGTGCCAGCACCCTATGGGGCCGGTATGAGCAGTTCTTC.

The chain has TRBV28 and TRBJ2-3; 8 bases align to TRBD2. The CDR3 spans 15 residues. The trim removed 5 bases at V and 2 bases at J, leaving 6 bases unmatched. Germline CDR1 and CDR2: MDHEN and SYDVKM. This chain's CDR3 is CASSLGTRYTDTQYF. In DNA, the CDR3 is TGTGCCAGCAGTCTCGGGACTAGATACACAGATACGCAGTATTTT.

The CDR3 sequence is CASSQGLASYNEQFF. For the CDR3, the DNA is TGTGCCAGCAGCCAGGGACTAGCATCCTACAATGAGCAGTTCTTC. The V call is TRBV3-1 (or the pseudogene TRBV3-2), the J call TRBJ2-1, with TRBD2 identical over 9 bases. V dropped 3 bases and J dropped 1; count of bases not matched to a gene: 1. Germline V gene lookup returns CDR1 LGHDT and CDR2 YNNKEL (reference sequence). The CDR3 totals 15 residues.

The chain couples TRBV5-5 to TRBJ1-1; no clear D gene. The V end lost 0 bases, the J end lost 0 bases, and 9 bases lay between the germline ends. In germline, CDR1 is SGHKS, CDR2 YYEKEE (reference sequence). This CDR3 comprises 15 residues. CDR3 sequence reads: CASSLGTSMNTEAFF. CDR3 in DNA: TGTGCCAGCAGCTTGGGTACATCGATGAACACTGAAGCTTTCTTT.

This sequence joins TRBV5-6 and TRBJ1-5, with D possibly being TRBD1 (6 bases). Germline-derived CDR1 and CDR2 are SGHDT and YYEEEE. This CDR3 comprises 17 residues. Trimming shortened V by 2 bases and J by 1 base, and 16 bases separated the two germline ends. This CDR3 is CASSFGGGGRSNQPQHF. As DNA, the CDR3 is TGTGCCAGCAGCTTTGGTGGCGGGGGCCGAAGCAATCAGCCCCAGCATTTT.

The rearrangement joins TRBV3-1 (or the pseudogene TRBV3-2) to TRBJ2-7, with 7 bases aligning to TRBD1. The J segment lost 2 bases and the V segment lost 4 bases, leaving 8 bases of the junction unmatched. Germline loops: CDR1 LGHDT, CDR2 YNNKEL (reference sequence). The CDR3 has 15 amino acids. This chain's CDR3 is CASSPSLGQTYEQYF. The CDR3 DNA is TGTGCCAGCAGCCCATCCCTGGGACAGACCTACGAGCAGTACTTC.

The chain has TRBV9 and TRBJ2-1; D uncertain. Germline V gene lookup returns CDR1 SGDLS and CDR2 YYNGEE. This CDR3 region has 14 residues. Deletions cut 0 bases from V and 9 bases from J, with 13 bases between. CDR3 DNA: TGTGCCAGCAGCGTAGTAGTATATGGTGCTGAGCAGTTCTTC. As protein: CASSVVVYGAEQFF.

This rearrangement joins TRBV2 to TRBJ1-2; 7 bases align to TRBD1. Germline trimming cut 5 bases from V and 5 bases from J; bases unmatched to any gene: 14. The CDR3 totals 16 residues. CDR1 and CDR2 from the germline V gene are SNHLY and FYNNEI. DNA for the CDR3: TGTGCCAGCAGTCGTTATGAGGGGGCTCAGCCTTATGGCTACACCTTC. This codes for CASSRYEGAQPYGYTF. Variable domain in full (rest from reference TRBV2 and TRBJ1-2): EPEVTQTPSHQVTQMGQEVILRCVPISNHLYFYWYRQILGQKVEFLVSFYNNEISEKSEIFDDQFSVERPDGSNFTLKIRSTKLEDSAMYFCASSRYEGAQPYGYTFGSGTRLTVV.

This clone appeared a few times. The gene calls are TRBV5-3 and TRBJ2-7, with 14 nucleotides matching TRBD2. TRBV5-3 is sorted into the ORF group, with uncertain function. This CDR3 has 18 residues. V shed 4 bases, J shed 3 bases, and the junction held 12 bases outside the gene matches. CDR3 loop: CARSRSGTSGSSSYEQYF. The CDR3 DNA follows: TGTGCCAGAAGCCGATCCGGGACTAGCGGGAGCTCGAGCTACGAGCAGTACTTC.

V usage is TRBV7-8 and J usage is TRBJ1-5; D not resolved. Between the trimmed V and J ends, which lost 3 bases and 4 bases, there was a span of 4 bases. CDR1 is SGHVS and CDR2 is FQNEAQ in the germline V gene. There are 12 residues in the CDR3. In DNA form, the CDR3 reads TGTGCCAGCAGCTTCCCTAATCAGCCCCAGCATTTT. Its protein product is CASSFPNQPQHF.

V usage is TRBV27 and J usage is TRBJ1-2; TRBD1 agrees at 7 bases. CDR1 and CDR2 from the germline V gene are MNHEY and SMNVEV (reference sequence). There are 13 residues in the CDR3. V gave up 10 bases and J gave up 5 bases; unmatched junction bases: 10. The DNA for the CDR3 is TGTGCCACCTCTAAATTCAGGGGGTATGGCTACACCTTC. Its translation is CATSKFRGYGYTF.

The chain has TRBV19 and TRBJ1-3, with 7 bases matching TRBD1. The CDR3 loop spans 16 amino acids. Germline values: CDR1 LNHDA, CDR2 SQIVND (reference sequence). The V gene end was trimmed by 5 bases and the J gene end by 2 bases; junction bases not matched to a gene: 9. The CDR3 DNA reads as TGTGCCAGTAGTTCCCACAGGGGAGAGGCTGGAAACACCATATATTTT. Protein sequence: CASSSHRGEAGNTIYF.

This sequence joins TRBV4-2 and TRBJ2-3; 8 nucleotides agree with TRBD2. V lost 3 bases to trimming and J lost 2 bases; unmatched junction nucleotides: 4. The CDR3 is 15 amino acids. Germline V gene lookup returns CDR1 LGHNA and CDR2 YNFKEQ. The CDR3 nucleotides are TGTGCCAGCAGCCAGGTAGCGGGGACCACAGATACGCAGTATTTT. Encoded protein: CASSQVAGTTDTQYF.

This chain links TRBV29-1 with TRBJ1-2; 9 bases map to TRBD1. CDR1 is SQVTM, CDR2 ANQGSEA, per germline. The CDR3 has 12 amino acids. Trimming took 7 bases from V and 3 from J; bases not matched to a gene: 3. In DNA, the CDR3 is TGCAGCGATCGACAGGGGGACTATGGCTACACCTTC. It specifies CSDRQGDYGYTF.

The CDR3 loop reads CASSPSRGRTSYNEQFF. The CDR3, as DNA: TGTGCCAGCAGCCCCTCTAGAGGGCGAACAAGCTACAATGAGCAGTTCTTC. The chain uses TRBV5-8 and TRBJ2-1, with a tentative D call TRBD2 (5 bases). CDR3 length: 17 amino acids. CDR1 is SGHTS, CDR2 YDEGEE, per germline. V shed 4 bases and J shed 3 bases, with 20 bases lying between them.

The V call is TRBV3-1 (or the pseudogene TRBV3-2), the J call TRBJ2-7, with a weak D call TRBD2 (5 bases). The CDR3 extends over 15 amino acids. The germline V gene encodes CDR1 LGHDT and CDR2 YNNKEL (reference sequence). V was pared by 2 bases and J by 4 bases, with 15 bases between. This CDR3 is CASSQMLSSQYEQYF. CDR3 DNA sequence: TGTGCCAGCAGCCAAATGCTCTCTAGCCAGTACGAGCAGTACTTC.

V usage is TRBV5-1 and J usage is TRBJ2-1; 10 nucleotides align to TRBD2. The CDR3 runs 17 residues. The J segment lost 5 bases and the V segment lost 0 bases, leaving 8 bases of the junction unmatched. The germline V gene has CDR1 SGHRS and CDR2 YFSETQ. CDR3 sequence: CASSLGRAGGLHNEQFF. Here the CDR3 DNA reads TGCGCCAGCAGCTTGGGACGAGCGGGAGGGTTACACAATGAGCAGTTCTTC.

The chain has TRBV10-3 and TRBJ1-1; weak D call: TRBD1 (6 bases). The CDR3 totals 13 residues. The V and J ends lost 10 bases and 11 bases respectively, with 23 bases between them. Germline loops: CDR1 ENHRY, CDR2 SYGVKD. The CDR3 DNA follows: TGTGCCACGCAGGGGATCCGAGGAGCCGAGGCTTTCTTT. It translates to CATQGIRGAEAFF.

V and J are TRBV7-2 and TRBJ1-3; 7 bases match TRBD1. The length of the CDR3 is 15 residues. V trimming: 2 bases; J trimming: 4 bases; junction bases outside the gene matches: 5. Per the germline V gene, CDR1 is SGHTA and CDR2 is FQGNSA. The CDR3 reads CASSLKAGGGNTIYF. DNA of the CDR3: TGTGCCAGCAGCTTAAAAGCAGGGGGAGGAAACACCATATATTTT.